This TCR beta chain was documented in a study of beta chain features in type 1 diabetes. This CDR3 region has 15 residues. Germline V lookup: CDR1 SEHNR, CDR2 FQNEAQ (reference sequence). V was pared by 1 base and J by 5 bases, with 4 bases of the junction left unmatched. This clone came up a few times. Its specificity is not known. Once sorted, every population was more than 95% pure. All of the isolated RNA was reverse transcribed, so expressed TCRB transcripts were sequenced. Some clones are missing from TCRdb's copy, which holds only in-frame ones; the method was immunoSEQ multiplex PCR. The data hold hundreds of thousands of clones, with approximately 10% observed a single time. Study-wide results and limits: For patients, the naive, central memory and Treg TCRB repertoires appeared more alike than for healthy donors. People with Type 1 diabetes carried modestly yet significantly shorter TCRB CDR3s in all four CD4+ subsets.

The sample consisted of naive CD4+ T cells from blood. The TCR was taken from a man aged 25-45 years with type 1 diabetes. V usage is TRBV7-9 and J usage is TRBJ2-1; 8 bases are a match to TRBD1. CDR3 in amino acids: CASSLGQGFHNEQFF. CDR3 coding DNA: TGTGCCAGCAGCTTAGGACAGGGGTTTCACAATGAGCAGTTCTTC. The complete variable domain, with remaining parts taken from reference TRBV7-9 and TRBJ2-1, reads DTGVSQNPRHKITKRGQNVTFRCDPISEHNRLYWYRQTLGQGPEFLTYFQNEAQLEKSRLLSDRFSAERPKGSFSTLEIQRTEQGDSAMYLCASSLGQGFHNEQFFGPGTRLTVL.